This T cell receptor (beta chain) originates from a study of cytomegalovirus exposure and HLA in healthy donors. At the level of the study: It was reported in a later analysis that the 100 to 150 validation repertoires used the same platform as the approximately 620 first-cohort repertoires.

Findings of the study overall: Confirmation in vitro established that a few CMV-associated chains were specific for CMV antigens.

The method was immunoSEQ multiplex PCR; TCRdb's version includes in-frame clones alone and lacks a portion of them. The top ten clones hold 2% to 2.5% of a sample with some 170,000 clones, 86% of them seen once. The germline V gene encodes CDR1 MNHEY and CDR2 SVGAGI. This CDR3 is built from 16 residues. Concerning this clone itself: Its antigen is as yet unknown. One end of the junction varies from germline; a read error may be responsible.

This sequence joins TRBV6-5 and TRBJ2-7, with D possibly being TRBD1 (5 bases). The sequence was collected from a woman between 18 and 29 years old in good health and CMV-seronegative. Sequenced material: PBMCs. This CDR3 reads CASSYSRTHGLYGQYF. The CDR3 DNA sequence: TGTGCCAGCAGTTACTCTAGGACACATGGTCTTTACGGGCAGTACTTC.